Below are 5 T cell receptor beta chains sequenced from a single sample in a study of T cell responses to AZD1222 COVID-19 vaccine. Only in-frame clones appear in the TCRdb table, and some are missing; sequencing was by immunoSEQ multiplex PCR. The sample lists 170,000 or so clones, 75% to 95% seen once, with approximately 1.5% in the top ten. Specimen: peripheral blood, collected on day 0 of AZD1222 vaccination. These TCRs come from an adult in good health.

The V and J genes are TRBV3-1 (or the pseudogene TRBV3-2) and TRBJ1-3, with 8 bases aligning to TRBD1. V dropped 3 bases and J dropped 8; count of bases not matched to a gene: 9. This CDR3 region has 15 residues. The germline V gene encodes CDR1 LGHDT and CDR2 YNNKEL (reference sequence). The CDR3, as DNA: TGTGCCAGCAGCCAGCGACAGGGGAGGTGGGACACCATATATTTT. Translation gives CASSQRQGRWDTIYF.

The rearrangement uses TRBV5-4 and TRBJ2-3; no firm D call. The length of the CDR3 is 14 residues. Deletions cut 9 bases from V and 3 bases from J, with 17 bases between. CDR1 and CDR2 (germline): SGHNT, YYREEE (reference sequence). CDR3 in amino acids: CATRATRITDTQYF. The CDR3 region has the DNA TGTGCCACCCGGGCCACGCGTATTACAGATACGCAGTATTTT.

This chain connects TRBV11-3 to TRBJ2-3, with 12 nucleotides matching TRBD2. The V gene end was trimmed by 3 bases and the J gene end by 4 bases; junction bases not matched to a gene: 11. Germline values: CDR1 SGHNT, CDR2 YENEEA. This CDR3 comprises 18 residues. The CDR3 spells CASSFSGLAGGPADTQYF. The CDR3 DNA sequence: TGTGCCAGCAGCTTCTCCGGTCTAGCGGGGGGGCCCGCAGATACGCAGTATTTT.

The chain's CDR3 is CASSASGGQNTGELFF. The CDR3 DNA follows: TGCGCCAGCAGTGCTAGCGGGGGGCAGAACACCGGGGAGCTGTTTTTT. This chain links TRBV10-1 with TRBJ2-2; 11 bases are a match to TRBD2. CDR1 and CDR2 (germline): WNHNN, SYGVQD (reference sequence). V lost 4 bases to trimming and J lost 1 base; unmatched junction nucleotides: 2. The CDR3 contains 16 residues.

CDR3 sequence: CASSPLGIYGYTF. CDR3 bases: TGTGCCAGCAGCCCGCTCGGGATTTATGGCTACACCTTC. This chain uses TRBV12-3 or TRBV12-4 with TRBJ1-2, with D unclear. The V gene lost 6 bases and the J gene lost 5 bases, with 13 bases spanning the gap. This CDR3 has 13 residues.